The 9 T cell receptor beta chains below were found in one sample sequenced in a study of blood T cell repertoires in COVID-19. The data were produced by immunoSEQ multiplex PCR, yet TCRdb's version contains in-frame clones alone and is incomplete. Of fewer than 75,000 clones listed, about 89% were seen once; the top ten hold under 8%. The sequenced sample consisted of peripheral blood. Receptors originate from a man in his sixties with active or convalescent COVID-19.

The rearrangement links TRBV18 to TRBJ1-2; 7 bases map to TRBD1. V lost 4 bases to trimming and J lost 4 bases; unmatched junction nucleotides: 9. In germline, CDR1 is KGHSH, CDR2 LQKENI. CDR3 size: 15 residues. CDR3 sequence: CASSRLQQGSYGYTF. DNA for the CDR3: TGTGCCAGCTCACGACTACAACAGGGGAGCTATGGCTACACCTTC.

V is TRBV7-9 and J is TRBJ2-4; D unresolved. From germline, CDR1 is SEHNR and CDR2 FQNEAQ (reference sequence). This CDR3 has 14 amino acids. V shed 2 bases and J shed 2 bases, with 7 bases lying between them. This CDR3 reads CASSLWPSKNIQYF. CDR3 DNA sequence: TGTGCCAGCAGCTTATGGCCTTCCAAAAACATTCAGTACTTC.

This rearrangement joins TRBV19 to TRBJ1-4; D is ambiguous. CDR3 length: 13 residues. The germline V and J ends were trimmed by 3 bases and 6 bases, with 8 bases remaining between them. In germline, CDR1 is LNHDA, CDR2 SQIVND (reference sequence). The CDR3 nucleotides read TGTGCCAGTAGTATCACAGATTATGAAAAACTGTTTTTT. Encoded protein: CASSITDYEKLFF. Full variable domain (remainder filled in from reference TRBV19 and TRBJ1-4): DGGITQSPKYLFRKEGQNVTLSCEQNLNHDAMYWYRQDPGQGLRLIYYSQIVNDFQKGDIAEGYSVSREKKESFPLTVTSAQKNPTAFYLCASSITDYEKLFFGSGTQLSVL.

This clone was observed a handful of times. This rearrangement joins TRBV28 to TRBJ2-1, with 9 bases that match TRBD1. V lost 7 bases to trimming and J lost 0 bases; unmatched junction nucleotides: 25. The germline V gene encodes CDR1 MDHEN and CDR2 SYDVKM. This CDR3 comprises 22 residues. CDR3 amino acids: CASIYGTGYFRDFGSSYNEQFF. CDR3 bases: TGTGCCAGCATTTACGGGACAGGGTATTTTCGAGACTTCGGGAGCTCCTACAATGAGCAGTTCTTC.

The CDR3 DNA is TGTGCCAGCGGCGGGGAGACCCAGTACTTC. Its translation: CASGGETQYF. This chain links TRBV3-1 (or the pseudogene TRBV3-2) with TRBJ2-5, with a weak D call TRBD2 (5 bases). The V gene's germline CDR1 is LGHDT and CDR2 YNNKEL (reference sequence). This CDR3 has 10 amino acids. V lost 8 bases to trimming and J lost 5 bases, with 6 bases between them.

Here the CDR3 reads CASSLQGSYGYTF. The CDR3 DNA is TGTGCCAGCAGCTTACAGGGGAGCTATGGCTACACCTTC. The gene calls are TRBV7-3 and TRBJ1-2, with D perhaps TRBD1 (6 bases). The V end lost 2 bases, the J end lost 4 bases, and 8 bases lay between the germline ends. Germline lookup yields CDR1 SGHTA and CDR2 FQGTGA. The CDR3 consists of 13 residues.

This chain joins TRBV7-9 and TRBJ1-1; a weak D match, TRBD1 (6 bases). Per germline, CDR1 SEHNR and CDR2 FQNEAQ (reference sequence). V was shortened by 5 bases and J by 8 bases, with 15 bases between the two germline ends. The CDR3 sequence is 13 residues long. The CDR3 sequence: CASSLSWTEEAFF. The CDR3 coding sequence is TGTGCCAGCAGCCTTTCATGGACAGAAGAAGCTTTCTTT. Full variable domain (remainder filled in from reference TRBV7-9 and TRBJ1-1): DTGVSQNPRHKITKRGQNVTFRCDPISEHNRLYWYRQTLGQGPEFLTYFQNEAQLEKSRLLSDRFSAERPKGSFSTLEIQRTEQGDSAMYLCASSLSWTEEAFFGQGTRLTVV.

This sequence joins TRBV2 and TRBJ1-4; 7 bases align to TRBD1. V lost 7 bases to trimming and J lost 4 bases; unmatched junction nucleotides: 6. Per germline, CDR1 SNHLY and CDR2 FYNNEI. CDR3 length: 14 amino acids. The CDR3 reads CASTTDRYNEKLFF. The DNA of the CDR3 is TGTGCCAGCACGACGGACAGGTATAATGAAAAACTGTTTTTT.

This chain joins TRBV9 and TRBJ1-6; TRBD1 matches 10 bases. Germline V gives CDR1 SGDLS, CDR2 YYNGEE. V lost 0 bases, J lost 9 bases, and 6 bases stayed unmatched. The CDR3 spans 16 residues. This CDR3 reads CASSVDPGQGSSPLHF. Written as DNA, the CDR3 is TGTGCCAGCAGCGTAGACCCGGGACAGGGGAGTTCACCCCTCCACTTT.